The 21 T cell receptor beta chains below all came from one sample that was sequenced in a study of blood T cells in healthy people across ages. Primed by a sample-barcoded 5' primer and a J-beta primer mix, a second PCR proceeded for 7 to 11 cycles. TCRdb re-derived calls from the 5' RACE reads in MiXCR, one entry per CDR3 protein. This table holds 450,000 to 700,000 distinct CDR3 sequences, 27% found once. Material: blood. These receptors all come from a woman in her 70s in good health.

This chain joins TRBV7-4 and TRBJ2-5; D is possibly TRBD2 (6 bases). The tail of the sequence fits TRBJ2-7 better, so the J call may be wrong. This CDR3 has 17 residues. Germline V gene sequence: CDR1 SGHVT, CDR2 SQSDAQ. The CDR3: CASSSTGVDKMDDEQYF. The CDR3 nucleotides are TGTGCCAGCAGCTCTACGGGAGTGGACAAAATGGACGACGAGCAGTACTTC.

The chain couples TRBV5-6 to TRBJ2-5; 8 nucleotides align to TRBD1. The V gene end was trimmed by 4 bases and the J gene end by 4 bases; junction bases not matched to a gene: 15. The CDR3 length is 17 residues. Germline V gene data show CDR1 as SGHDT and CDR2 as YYEEEE. CDR3 amino acids: CASSRSRTGWVGETQYF. DNA of the CDR3: TGTGCCAGCAGCCGCTCCCGGACAGGGTGGGTAGGAGAGACCCAGTACTTC.

The chain uses TRBV12-5 and TRBJ2-1; 8 nucleotides align to TRBD1. The CDR3 has 14 residues. From germline, CDR1 is LGHNT and CDR2 FRNRAP. V trimming: 6 bases; J trimming: 9 bases; junction bases outside the gene matches: 10. The CDR3 DNA sequence: TGTGCTAGTGGCTCCCGGGACAGGTCCGCTGAGCAGTTCTTC. Its translation is CASGSRDRSAEQFF.

This clonotype was seen a handful of times. The chain uses TRBV29-1 and TRBJ2-7, with 7 bases aligning to TRBD1. With V trimmed by 6 bases and J by 2 bases, 13 bases remained unmatched. The CDR3 runs to 15 residues. Germline V gene lookup returns CDR1 SQVTM and CDR2 ANQGSEA. This CDR3 reads CSVGRGQANTYEQYF. CDR3 in DNA: TGCAGCGTCGGCCGCGGACAGGCCAACACCTACGAGCAGTACTTC.

This clonotype was found a few times. The chain combines TRBV29-1 with TRBJ1-2, with no clear D. This CDR3 has 12 residues. The germline V gene encodes CDR1 SQVTM and CDR2 ANQGSEA. Trimming took off 7 bases at V and 0 bases at J, with 9 bases between the two ends. CDR3 region: CSASLTNYGYTF. CDR3 nucleotide sequence: TGCAGCGCCTCACTTACTAACTATGGCTACACCTTC.

This clonotype showed up just once. Its ends do not fully match the called genes, so a read error is possible. The rearrangement links TRBV20-1 to TRBJ2-7; 10 nucleotides align to TRBD2. The CDR3 spans 15 residues. Germline values: CDR1 DFQATT, CDR2 SNEGSKA (reference sequence). The CDR3 DNA is TGCAGTGCTAGAGATCTAGCGGGGGACTCGTACGAGCAGCACTTC. This encodes CSARDLAGDSYEQHF.

There are a few counts of this clonotype. This chain uses TRBV29-1 with TRBJ2-5; the D call may be TRBD1 or TRBD2 (5 bases each). The germline V gene has CDR1 SQVTM and CDR2 ANQGSEA. Trimming stripped 6 bases from V and 4 bases from J, with 12 bases between. The CDR3 runs to 12 residues. CDR3 sequence (DNA): TGCAGCGTCTGCCGGGGCCCAGAGACCCAGTACTTC. This encodes CSVCRGPETQYF.

The chain links TRBV7-9 to TRBJ2-1; D uncertain. The V end was cut by 2 bases, the J end by 7 bases, with 9 bases between. The CDR3 is made up of 13 amino acids. The V gene's germline CDR1 is SEHNR and CDR2 FQNEAQ (reference sequence). The CDR3 region is CASSLSSDNEQFF. CDR3 nucleotides: TGTGCCAGCAGCTTATCCTCTGATAATGAGCAGTTCTTC.

This clonotype showed up just a few times. This sequence joins TRBV9 and TRBJ1-1, with D maybe TRBD1 (5 bases). Germline CDR1 reads SGDLS; CDR2 reads YYNGEE. This CDR3 has 13 amino acids. With 2 bases removed from V and 5 bases from J, the gap between germline ends came to 10 bases. The DNA of the CDR3 is TGTGCCAGCAGCGTCGGGACGCGGACTGAAGCTTTCTTT. Encoded protein: CASSVGTRTEAFF.

V is TRBV25-1 and J is TRBJ1-4, with D maybe TRBD1 (6 bases). The CDR3 sequence is 16 residues long. The germline V and J ends were trimmed by 1 base and 3 bases, with 12 bases remaining between them. Germline loops: CDR1 MGHDK, CDR2 SYGVNS. The CDR3 nucleotides are TGTGCCAGCAGTGAATTATCGACAGGCGCTAATGAAAAACTGTTTTTT. Its protein product is CASSELSTGANEKLFF. Full variable domain (missing parts from reference TRBV25-1 and TRBJ1-4): EADIYQTPRYLVIGTGKKITLECSQTMGHDKMYWYQQDPGMELHLIHYSYGVNSTEKGDLSSESTVSRIRTEHFPLTLESARPSHTSQYLCASSELSTGANEKLFFGSGTQLSVL.

This clonotype was detected ten times or more. The gene calls are TRBV11-3 and TRBJ2-1; D is unclear. CDR3 size: 14 residues. The germline gives CDR1 SGHNT, CDR2 YENEEA. The V and J ends lost 0 bases and 10 bases respectively, with 13 bases between them. The CDR3 region is CASSLDESGLEQFF. As DNA, the CDR3 is TGTGCCAGCAGCTTAGATGAGAGTGGTCTAGAGCAGTTCTTC.

This clonotype has only a few counts. The chain employs TRBV20-1 and TRBJ2-5, with 8 bases aligning to TRBD1. This CDR3 comprises 12 residues. V gave up 6 bases and J gave up 4 bases; unmatched junction bases: 4. Germline-derived CDR1 and CDR2 are DFQATT and SNEGSKA (reference sequence). The CDR3 bases are TGCAGTGCCACAGGGGGAAGAGAGACCCAGTACTTC. Its protein product is CSATGGRETQYF.

This clonotype was counted between two and nine times. The rearrangement uses TRBV20-1 and TRBJ1-1, with D possibly TRBD1 on 5 matching bases. CDR1 is DFQATT, CDR2 SNEGSKA, per germline (reference sequence). The CDR3 is made up of 14 amino acids. V was pared by 1 base and J by 3 bases, with 12 bases between. Written as DNA, the CDR3 is TGCAGTGCTAGAGGGGAAAGGGGTTACACTGAAGCTTTCTTT. Translated, it gives CSARGERGYTEAFF.

This clonotype was observed a few times. V is TRBV24-1 and J is TRBJ2-5; D is perhaps TRBD2 (6 bases). The DNA matches TRBJ2-1 better at its end, which makes the J call doubtful. The germline gives CDR1 KGHDR, CDR2 SFDVKD. There are 14 residues in the CDR3. The CDR3 loop reads CATSDDHGRPGQFF. Here the CDR3 DNA reads TGTGCCACCAGTGACGATCACGGGAGACCTGGGCAGTTCTTC.

This sequence joins TRBV4-2 and TRBJ2-5, with D maybe TRBD2 (7 bases). The DNA end lines up better with TRBJ2-7; the J call may be wrong. The CDR3 has 16 residues. Germline values: CDR1 LGHNA, CDR2 YNFKEQ. The CDR3: CASSQEGGGATYEQYF. In nucleotides, the CDR3 is TGTGCCAGCAGCCAAGAAGGGGGAGGGGCCACTTACGAGCAGTACTTC.

This clonotype has more than one count but fewer than ten. The chain joins TRBV4-2 to TRBJ2-5; tentatively, D is TRBD1 or TRBD2 (5 bases each). This CDR3 is 14 amino acids long. V was cut by 7 bases and J by 7 bases, with 19 bases left in between. CDR1 is LGHNA, CDR2 YNFKEQ, per germline. CDR3 residues: CASKDTGSHRTQYF. CDR3 bases: TGTGCCAGCAAGGACACGGGGTCCCACCGGACCCAGTACTTC.

The chain uses TRBV7-9 and TRBJ2-5; TRBD2 might be the D (6 bases). The tail of the sequence fits TRBJ2-1 better, so the J call may be wrong. The CDR3 totals 14 residues. The germline V gene has CDR1 SEHNR and CDR2 FQNEAQ (reference sequence). This CDR3 is CASSLDGGTRPQFF. The CDR3 DNA is TGTGCCAGCAGCTTGGACGGGGGAACGAGGCCCCAGTTCTTC.

This clonotype has a handful of counts. The V gene is TRBV21-1, the J gene TRBJ1-2; the table assigns TRBD1, which was not confirmed against the DNA. TRBV21-1 is a known pseudogene. The CDR3 runs to 15 residues. CDR3 protein: CASSNWPGLFYGYTF. CDR3 nucleotides: TGTGCCAGCAGCAACTGGCCCGGATTGTTCTATGGCTACACCTTC.

This clonotype was recorded only once. The chain joins TRBV14 to TRBJ2-1; D unresolved. Trimming took off 4 bases at V and 4 bases at J, with 14 bases between the two ends. The CDR3 loop spans 15 amino acids. Looked up from germline, CDR1 is SGHDN and CDR2 is FVKESK. CDR3 nucleotides: TGTGCCAGCAGCCTAGGCCCCCCCTTTTACAATGAGCAGTTCTTC. Translated, it gives CASSLGPPFYNEQFF.

The V and J genes are TRBV19 and TRBJ1-1, with a possible D match to TRBD1 (6 bases). CDR1 and CDR2 from the germline V gene are LNHDA and SQIVND (reference sequence). This CDR3 has 15 residues. Trimming left V 7 bases short and J 4 bases short, with 19 bases between. For the CDR3, the DNA is TGTGCCAGTACCGGGGGCGGGGATCTGGTCACTGAAGCTTTCTTT. Amino acid sequence: CASTGGGDLVTEAFF.

This clonotype was recorded a few times. The chain couples TRBV12-3 or TRBV12-4 to TRBJ1-4, with D possibly being TRBD1 (5 bases). The CDR3 loop spans 18 amino acids. With 3 bases removed from V and 5 bases from J, the gap between germline ends came to 22 bases. This chain's CDR3 is CASSLGTWLGRHNEKLFF. CDR3 coding DNA: TGTGCCAGCAGTTTGGGGACGTGGTTGGGACGGCACAATGAAAAACTGTTTTTT.